This TCR beta chain emerged from a study of neoadjuvant anti-PD-1 for oral cavity cancer (dated by TCRdb to the early 2020s). Turning to the overall study: Three to four biweekly doses of nivolumab at 3 mg/kg were mostly administered to patients before curative-intent surgical resection. A fourth nivolumab dose was given around day 43 to patients without progression, and definitive surgical resection was performed in those patients on days 50-56. Under RECIST 1.1, patients with complete response, partial response or stable disease were classed as responders, and patients with progression were classed as non-responders. There were 11 to 13 patients in the parent correlative cohort, and the response rate was 33%. The paper as a whole reports these results and caveats: Higher pretreatment blood Treg/Th17 ratios correlated with higher pretreatment blood TCRbeta clonality and lower post-treatment tumor TCRbeta clonality. After neoadjuvant nivolumab, non-responders showed significantly higher T cell clonality (Gini index) in PBMCs than responders did. The TCR analyses had only three patients in each response group, and the authors called for validation in larger cohorts.

Taken with the paper, the label for time point translates to: before neoadjuvant nivolumab. None of the patients had received prior systemic or radiation treatment, and all were newly diagnosed with stage II-IVA oral cavity squamous cell carcinoma. The cohort consisted of patients with HPV-negative, locally advanced oral cavity squamous cell carcinoma. No culture maintenance or expansion was done, as the peripheral blood mononuclear cells went straight to analysis. Samples were obtained from a longitudinal correlative study of a single-arm phase II trial of neoadjuvant nivolumab in oral cavity squamous cell carcinoma. Subject-matched pre- and post-treatment PBMCs and tumors from three responders and three non-responders were subjected to genomic DNA-based TCRbeta sequencing. Peripheral blood mononuclear cells were collected before nivolumab treatment and were collected again after treatment, at the time of surgery. Genomic DNA was isolated from PBMCs using the Maxwell RSC DNA from Cells kit.

For deep sequencing, PBMC libraries mostly used about 0.45 ug of input genomic DNA, with six replicates for each sample. The immunoSEQ hsTCRbeta kit was used to prepare TCRbeta libraries, following the manufacturer's instructions. The completed libraries were mixed into a single pool at 3 nM, then sequenced with an Illumina NovaSeq 6000 S4 flow cell. Turning to the authors' computational methods: The immunoSEQ Analyzer handled quality control and preprocessing of the raw data. The analysis was limited to productive rearrangements, and each clonotype was defined by a unique CDR3 amino acid sequence. Repertoire clonality was estimated as the Gini-Simpson index, which was computed with the R package tcR. Student's t test was used to compare Gini indices, and Pearson correlation was used to assess associations with tumor size change. Imported from immuneACCESS, the table was reduced by TCRdb to in-frame sequences with V and J called. These copies leave out some clones; in studies compared against another copy, an unresolved V gene accounts for under half, and the cause of the remainder is not known. V and J calls plus clone size are reproduced from that table; the DNA served to infer D and trimming. The sample profile shows fewer than 15,000 clones; roughly two thirds of them were found once. Together, the top ten hold 2.2% of the sample.

CDR1 and CDR2 were assigned from the germline V gene as MNHEY and SVGAGI. The CDR3 holds 14 amino acids from the cysteine to the phenylalanine. Kept here is only the CDR3 DNA, which spans 42 bases and is read in frame from base 1. Relative to germline, V is 6 bases shorter and J is 8 bases shorter, with 16 bases between their ends. This clone has just one count. Its antigen is not yet known. Per-base qualities were not stored, and no clone one base away is much larger. The sample was PBMCs, taken before nivolumab (anti-PD-1) treatment. The chain was built from TRBV6-5 and TRBJ1-4, with the D gene not clear enough to name. The receptor's source is a person aged 40 to 85 with oral cavity squamous cell carcinoma. CDR3 loop: CASSARGLQEKLFF. The DNA reads TGTGCCAGCAGCGCAAGAGGGCTTCAGGAAAAACTGTTTTTT.